Below, 4 T cell receptor beta chains from the same sample are listed, as sequenced in a study of blood T cell repertoires in COVID-19. TCRdb keeps only in-frame clones here, not all; method: immunoSEQ multiplex PCR. The sample holds 280,000 or so clones, roughly 90% seen once. Sequencing was carried out using peripheral blood. The receptors were gathered from a young man with active or convalescent COVID-19.

The V and J genes are TRBV7-2 and TRBJ2-2; 10 bases are a match to TRBD2. Per the germline V gene, CDR1 is SGHTA and CDR2 is FQGNSA. CDR3 size: 16 residues. The J segment lost 2 bases and the V segment lost 3 bases, leaving 3 bases of the junction unmatched. The CDR3 DNA reads TGTGCCAGCAGCTTTAGCGGGGGGCGAAACACCGGGGAGCTGTTTTTT. Its protein product is CASSFSGGRNTGELFF.

This chain joins TRBV27 and TRBJ1-5, with a possible D match to TRBD1 (6 bases). The germline V and J ends were trimmed by 5 bases and 4 bases, with 12 bases remaining between them. There are 14 residues in the CDR3. The germline V gene encodes CDR1 MNHEY and CDR2 SMNVEV (reference sequence). Written as DNA, the CDR3 is TGTGCCAGCAGTCCCGGACAGAATAATCAGCCCCAGCATTTT. It is translated as CASSPGQNNQPQHF.

This clone was seen more than once but under ten times. The J gene is TRBJ1-3, the V gene TRBV29-1, with D unclear. V dropped 6 bases and J dropped 0 bases, with 9 bases sitting between them. The CDR3 runs 13 residues. The germline V gene has CDR1 SQVTM and CDR2 ANQGSEA. CDR3 in DNA: TGCAGCGTAGCCTTAAACTCTGGAAACACCATATATTTT. Its translation is CSVALNSGNTIYF. The full variable domain, completed using reference TRBV29-1 and TRBJ1-3, is SAVISQKPSRDICQRGTSLTIQCQVDSQVTMMFWYRQQPGQSLTLIATANQGSEATYESGFVIDKFPISRPNLTFSTLTVSNMSPEDSSIYLCSVALNSGNTIYFGEGSWLTVV.

This chain connects TRBV5-1 to TRBJ2-5; 7 positions agree with TRBD2. Germline lookup yields CDR1 SGHRS and CDR2 YFSETQ. V gave up 4 bases and J gave up 3 bases; unmatched junction bases: 3. The CDR3 runs to 13 residues. In DNA, the CDR3 is TGCGCCAGCAGCGTGGGACTAAAAGAGACCCAGTACTTC. Residues: CASSVGLKETQYF.